A single sample gave rise to the 27 T cell receptor beta chains below, sequenced in a study of OX40 agonist ivuxolimab in advanced cancers. This table comes from immunoSEQ multiplex PCR, and its TCRdb copy is limited to in-frame clones, with some not included. Of tens of thousands of clones in the sample, roughly 81% are singletons; the top ten hold 4.7%. The sample in question was CD4+ or CD8+ T cells sorted from blood, obtained in a trial of the OX40 agonist ivuxolimab. The receptors originated from an adult with an advanced solid tumor such as melanoma, head and neck, liver or kidney cancer.

V and J are TRBV6-1 and TRBJ2-2; no clear D gene. The CDR3 is 14 residues long. V was pared by 3 bases and J by 0 bases, with 5 bases between. CDR1 is MNHNS, CDR2 SASEGT, per germline. CDR3 amino acids: CASSDRTNTGELFF. Here the CDR3 DNA reads TGTGCCAGCAGTGACCGGACGAACACCGGGGAGCTGTTTTTT.

The V gene is TRBV7-2, the J gene TRBJ1-5; TRBD1 aligns across 7 bases. The trim removed 2 bases at V and 7 bases at J, leaving 5 bases unmatched. Germline V gene data show CDR1 as SGHTA and CDR2 as FQGNSA. This CDR3 is built from 14 residues. The CDR3 DNA reads as TGTGCCAGCAGCTTATTAGGGGGCTTGCAGCCCCAGCATTTT. Amino acid sequence: CASSLLGGLQPQHF. The complete variable domain, with remaining parts taken from reference TRBV7-2 and TRBJ1-5, reads GAGVSQSPSNKVTEKGKDVELRCDPISGHTALYWYRQSLGQGLEFLIYFQGNSAPDKSGLPSDRFSAERTGGSVSTLTIQRTQQEDSAVYLCASSLLGGLQPQHFGDGTRLSIL.

With regard to this clone: The junction departs from the called germline gene at one end, perhaps through a read error. J is TRBJ2-3 and V is TRBV7-7; 7 nucleotides align to TRBD1. The germline V gene encodes CDR1 SSHAT and CDR2 FNYEAQ (reference sequence). The CDR3 runs 14 residues. Here the CDR3 reads CASSRGTAQDTQYF. The DNA for the CDR3 is TGTGCTAGCAGCCGAGGGACAGCACAAGATACGCAGTATTTT.

The chain is built from TRBV15 and TRBJ2-2, with 7 bases identical to TRBD1. From germline, CDR1 is LNHNV and CDR2 YYDKDF (reference sequence). The CDR3 is 15 residues long. V gave up 2 bases and J gave up 6 bases; unmatched junction bases: 6. This chain's CDR3 is CATSRKGAGAGELFF. CDR3 bases: TGTGCCACCAGCAGAAAGGGGGCAGGAGCCGGGGAGCTGTTTTTT. Together with reference TRBV15 and TRBJ2-2, the CDR3 gives the full variable domain: DAMVIQNPRYQVTQFGKPVTLSCSQTLNHNVMYWYQQKSSQAPKLLFHYYDKDFNNEADTPDNFQSRRPNTSFCFLDIRSPGLGDTAMYLCATSRKGAGAGELFFGEGSRLTVL.

J is TRBJ2-3 and V is TRBV18; 7 bases fit TRBD2. From germline, CDR1 is KGHSH and CDR2 LQKENI. The CDR3 has 15 amino acids. J lost 3 bases, V lost 1 base, and 4 bases had no gene match. CDR3 in amino acids: CASSPRSGGTDTQYF. Written as DNA, the CDR3 is TGTGCCAGCTCACCACGGTCGGGGGGAACAGATACGCAGTATTTT.

V gene TRBV10-2 combines with J gene TRBJ2-5; D uncertain. TRBJ2-7 explains the end of the DNA better; the J call may be wrong. From germline, CDR1 is WSHSY and CDR2 SAAADI. The CDR3 covers 12 residues. The CDR3, as DNA: TGCGCCAGCAGTGAGGTACTCTACGAGCAGTACTTC. It yields the protein CASSEVLYEQYF.

This clone was seen only once. The chain joins TRBV7-8 to TRBJ2-1; 8 nucleotides agree with TRBD1. V shed 0 bases, J shed 1 base, and the junction held 2 bases outside the gene matches. The germline CDR1 and CDR2 sequences are SGHVS and FQNEAQ. This CDR3 has 16 residues. The CDR3, as DNA: TGTGCCAGCAGCTTAGCCCGGGACAGGTCCTACAATGAGCAGTTCTTC. Its translation: CASSLARDRSYNEQFF.

The chain carries TRBV12-2 and TRBJ2-1; TRBD1 is the table's D call, not checked against the DNA. TRBV12-2 corresponds to a pseudogene. This CDR3 spans 17 amino acids. CDR3 in amino acids: CASRLAPRPSKGNEQFF. The DNA of the CDR3 is TGTGCAAGTCGCTTAGCCCCCAGGCCCAGTAAAGGCAATGAGCAGTTCTTC.

The gene calls are TRBV27 and TRBJ2-3; D is unresolved. The germline V gene encodes CDR1 MNHEY and CDR2 SMNVEV (reference sequence). This CDR3 has 14 residues. CDR3 loop: CVSSSGYVTDTQYF. As DNA, the CDR3 is TGTGTCAGTTCATCCGGGTACGTCACAGATACGCAGTATTTT.

This CDR3 reads CASSSRDTDTQYF. The CDR3 nucleotides read TGTGCCAGTAGTTCTCGAGACACAGATACGCAGTATTTT. This sequence joins TRBV19 and TRBJ2-3, with no clear D. Germline values: CDR1 LNHDA, CDR2 SQIVND (reference sequence). The CDR3 is made up of 13 amino acids. The germline V and J ends were trimmed by 5 bases and 2 bases, with 8 bases remaining between them.

The chain is built from TRBV11-2 and TRBJ2-7; D possibly corresponds to TRBD2 (5 bases). With 5 bases removed from V and 2 bases from J, the gap between germline ends came to 16 bases. This CDR3 has 15 residues. Germline V lookup: CDR1 SGHAT, CDR2 FQNNGV. The DNA of the CDR3 is TGTGCCAGCAGCGCCAGCGGAGCCGGCACCTACGAGCAGTACTTC. This gives the protein CASSASGAGTYEQYF.

This rearrangement joins TRBV27 to TRBJ1-5, with D perhaps matching TRBD1 (5 bases). V was pared by 6 bases and J by 5 bases, with 11 bases between. The CDR3 spans 13 residues. The germline V gene encodes CDR1 MNHEY and CDR2 SMNVEV (reference sequence). The CDR3 reads CASRRGSHQPQHF. As DNA, the CDR3 is TGTGCCAGCAGACGGGGGTCTCATCAGCCCCAGCATTTT.

This clone showed up just a few times. The CDR3 loop reads CASSGSPTGAGYGYTF. For the CDR3, the DNA is TGTGCCAGCAGCGGTTCCCCGACAGGGGCGGGCTATGGCTACACCTTC. V is TRBV9 and J is TRBJ1-2, with TRBD1 identical over 8 bases. This CDR3 comprises 16 residues. V lost 3 bases and J lost 4; bases outside the gene matches: 11. Germline V CDR1 and CDR2: SGDLS, YYNGEE. The complete variable domain, with remaining parts taken from reference TRBV9 and TRBJ1-2, reads DSGVTQTPKHLITATGQRVTLRCSPRSGDLSVYWYQQSLDQGLQFLIQYYNGEERAKGNILERFSAQQFPDLHSELNLSSLELGDSALYFCASSGSPTGAGYGYTFGSGTRLTVV.

The rearrangement joins TRBV14 to TRBJ2-1, with TRBD2 matching over 7 bases. The CDR3 spans 15 residues. Germline V gene sequence: CDR1 SGHDN, CDR2 FVKESK. V lost 4 bases and J lost 5; bases outside the gene matches: 8. The CDR3 reads CASSPLASGDNEQFF. CDR3 bases: TGTGCCAGCAGCCCCCTGGCTAGCGGCGACAATGAGCAGTTCTTC. Combining the CDR3 with reference TRBV14 and TRBJ2-1 gives the whole variable domain EAGVTQFPSHSVIEKGQTVTLRCDPISGHDNLYWYRRVMGKEIKFLLHFVKESKQDESGMPNNRFLAERTGGTYSTLKVQPAELEDSGVYFCASSPLASGDNEQFFGPGTRLTVL.

The count of this clone is one. This rearrangement joins TRBV2 to TRBJ2-7; 12 bases are shared with TRBD2. Germline CDR1 is SNHLY and CDR2 is FYNNEI. CDR3 size: 18 residues. Unmatched junction bases numbered 13, after V lost 2 bases and J lost 5 bases. CDR3 amino acids: CASSEIIRASGRDDEQYF. CDR3 sequence (DNA): TGTGCCAGCAGTGAAATTATTCGGGCTAGCGGGAGGGATGACGAGCAGTACTTC. The complete variable domain, with remaining parts taken from reference TRBV2 and TRBJ2-7, reads EPEVTQTPSHQVTQMGQEVILRCVPISNHLYFYWYRQILGQKVEFLVSFYNNEISEKSEIFDDQFSVERPDGSNFTLKIRSTKLEDSAMYFCASSEIIRASGRDDEQYFGPGTRLTVT.

The chain recombines TRBV6-4 with TRBJ2-5; TRBD1 matches at 9 bases. The trim removed 3 bases at V and 1 base at J, leaving 6 bases unmatched. This CDR3 has 16 amino acids. Germline V gene data show CDR1 as MRHNA and CDR2 as SNTAGT. The CDR3 sequence: CASSELRDRAQETQYF. The DNA for the CDR3 is TGTGCCAGCAGTGAACTCCGGGACAGGGCCCAAGAGACCCAGTACTTC.

This chain joins TRBV5-1 and TRBJ1-2, with 10 bases identical to TRBD1. The CDR3 extends over 13 amino acids. From germline, CDR1 is SGHRS and CDR2 YFSETQ. Trimming removed 7 bases from V and 8 bases from J; junction bases left unmatched: 8. The CDR3 DNA sequence: TGCGCCAGCGATCCGGGACAGGGGAGCGGCTACACCTTC. It codes for CASDPGQGSGYTF.

This clone was seen a single time. V is TRBV5-8 and J is TRBJ1-1; D possibly corresponds to TRBD1 (5 bases). Germline-derived CDR1 and CDR2 are SGHTS and YDEGEE. The CDR3 is 14 amino acids. V lost 1 base, J lost 3 bases, and 10 bases lay in between. The CDR3 reads CASSLIPGDTEAFF. DNA of the CDR3: TGTGCCAGCAGCTTGATACCGGGGGACACTGAAGCTTTCTTT.

The chain uses TRBV10-2 and TRBJ1-2; D perhaps matches TRBD1 (5 bases). The CDR3 is 13 residues long. CDR1 WSHSY and CDR2 SAAADI come from the germline V gene. V lost 5 bases, J lost 3 bases, and 10 bases lay in between. The CDR3 here is CASSLQDDYGYTF. The CDR3 region has the DNA TGCGCCAGCAGTCTACAGGACGACTATGGCTACACCTTC.

This chain links TRBV15 with TRBJ2-4; tentatively, D is TRBD1 or TRBD2 (7 bases each). Trimming pared 1 base from V and 3 bases from J, leaving 13 bases between. CDR3 length: 16 amino acids. The V gene's germline CDR1 is LNHNV and CDR2 YYDKDF (reference sequence). CDR3 nucleotides: TGTGCCACCAGCAGAGTGGGAGGGGGCTTCAAAAACATTCAGTACTTC. Its protein is CATSRVGGGFKNIQYF.

This clone was counted a few times. At one boundary the junction diverges from the germline segment, which might be a read error. The chain uses TRBV28 and TRBJ2-1; D is undetermined. This CDR3 contains 11 residues. CDR1 MDHEN and CDR2 SYDVKM come from the germline V gene. The CDR3 DNA reads TGTGCCACCGACTCCTCCAATGAGCAGTTCTTC. Protein sequence: CATDSSNEQFF.

The chain has TRBV2 and TRBJ1-5, with TRBD1 matching over 7 bases. The ends lost 2 bases at V and 5 bases at J; junction bases unmatched: 3. Germline assignment: CDR1 SNHLY and CDR2 FYNNEI. This CDR3 has 14 residues. The CDR3 DNA is TGTGCCAGCAGTGAAAAGAGGGGGCATCAGCCCCAGCATTTT. It is translated as CASSEKRGHQPQHF.

The genes are TRBV28 and TRBJ2-1, with no clear D. The CDR3 has 15 amino acids. Germline V CDR1 and CDR2: MDHEN, SYDVKM. Trimming removed 6 bases at V and 1 base at J, with 13 bases between. The CDR3, as DNA: TGTGCCAGCAGCCCGATAGTTCATTCCTACAATGAGCAGTTCTTC. Encoded protein: CASSPIVHSYNEQFF.

The chain recombines TRBV11-2 with TRBJ2-2, with 8 bases that match TRBD2. V lost 4 bases and J lost 5; bases outside the gene matches: 12. This CDR3 is 17 amino acids long. Germline V gives CDR1 SGHAT, CDR2 FQNNGV. CDR3 in DNA: TGTGCCAGCAGCTCCATAAAAGCGGGGGCAAATACCGGGGAGCTGTTTTTT. This codes for CASSSIKAGANTGELFF.

V gene TRBV28 combines with J gene TRBJ2-4; TRBD2 agrees at 7 bases. The CDR3 totals 15 residues. CDR1 is MDHEN and CDR2 is SYDVKM in the germline V gene. Trimming cost V 6 bases and J 5 bases; bases outside gene matches: 10. The CDR3 region is CASSTPGGSENIQYF. The CDR3 DNA reads TGTGCCAGCAGCACACCGGGGGGTTCGGAAAACATTCAGTACTTC.

The J gene is TRBJ2-5, the V gene TRBV27, with D maybe TRBD2 (5 bases). Germline V CDR1 and CDR2: MNHEY, SMNVEV (reference sequence). Trimming stripped 7 bases from V and 3 bases from J, with 18 bases between. This CDR3 has 15 residues. CDR3 residues: CASMGGGLVKETQYF. CDR3 DNA sequence: TGTGCCAGCATGGGCGGCGGGTTGGTTAAAGAGACCCAGTACTTC.

The chain joins TRBV5-1 to TRBJ2-5; no clear D. CDR1 is SGHRS and CDR2 is YFSETQ in the germline V gene. This CDR3 spans 15 amino acids. The V end was cut by 3 bases, the J end by 3 bases, with 15 bases between. The DNA of the CDR3 is TGCGCCAGCAGCTGGGCGAACCCAGGAGAAGAGACCCAGTACTTC. Encoded protein: CASSWANPGEETQYF.